This TCR beta chain came from a study of blood T cell repertoires in COVID-19. In the study overall: COVID-19 samples, acute and convalescent, were from the United States, Italy and Spain. In each case, the material was cDNA or gDNA derived from T cells, B-cell-depleted T cells, or PBMCs.

All enrollees were about 18 to 100 years old and from fewer than 25 US areas. Data came from immunoSEQ multiplex PCR; TCRdb stores just in-frame clones and leaves some out. Here the sample spans a few hundred thousand clones, about four fifths being singletons. This sequence was found in a woman aged 45-65 years who had recovered from COVID-19. Sequencing input: PBMCs or T cells enriched from blood (not recorded which).

The CDR3 DNA reads as TGTGCCAGCAGCTTAATGGGACAACCAACCACTGAAGCTTTCTTT. It specifies CASSLMGQPTTEAFF. This chain uses TRBV7-3 with TRBJ1-1, with D possibly being TRBD1 (6 bases). V was shortened by 1 base and J by 4 bases, with 13 bases between the two germline ends. This CDR3 is built from 15 residues. Germline V gives CDR1 SGHTA, CDR2 FQGTGA.